A single sample gave rise to the 27 T cell receptor beta chains below, sequenced in a study of spatial heterogeneity in lung cancer. Time point reported: blood at routine non-recurrence follow-up after resection. From tumor, nontumor lung or frozen PBMC, whole RNA was taken unsorted for sequencing. TCRdb independently ran MiXCR on the 5' RACE reads; one entry per CDR3 protein. The sample yields under 150,000 distinct CDR3 sequences, 9% to 15% seen once. The specimen comprised PBMCs, sampled at follow-up. The receptors come from a male donor with early-stage non-small cell lung cancer.

This chain connects TRBV12-5 to TRBJ2-4, with D perhaps given as TRBD1 or TRBD2 (5 bases each). The CDR3 spans 16 residues. Germline CDR1 is LGHNT and CDR2 is FRNRAP. V gave up 6 bases and J gave up 0 bases, with 15 bases separating them. The CDR3 nucleotides are TGTGCTAGTGGACCGATGAGGGACGGAGCCAAAAACATTCAGTACTTC. This codes for CASGPMRDGAKNIQYF.

A few counts support this clonotype. The chain combines TRBV28 with TRBJ1-6; no definite D call. CDR1 and CDR2 from the germline V gene are MDHEN and SYDVKM. The CDR3 runs 14 residues. V gave up 5 bases and J gave up 9 bases, with 14 bases separating them. CDR3 coding DNA: TGTGCCAGCAGTCCCCGATATAATTCTTCACCCCTCCACTTT. Translated: CASSPRYNSSPLHF.

This sequence joins TRBV13 and TRBJ2-2; D is uncertain. CDR1 is PRHDT, CDR2 FYEKMQ, per germline (reference sequence). The CDR3 sequence is 13 residues long. V gave up 9 bases and J gave up 8 bases, with 16 bases separating them. CDR3 region: CASCPVPSGELFF. The CDR3 region has the DNA TGTGCCAGTTGTCCCGTTCCTTCGGGGGAGCTGTTTTTT.

V and J are TRBV3-1 and TRBJ1-4; D not resolved. Per the germline V gene, CDR1 is LGHDT and CDR2 is YNNKEL (reference sequence). The CDR3 contains 13 residues. Trimming removed 1 base from V and 6 bases from J, with 6 bases in between. The CDR3 nucleotides are TGTGCCAGCAGCCAAGTCAGTTATGAAAAACTGTTTTTT. It codes for CASSQVSYEKLFF.

This clonotype was counted only a few times. V and J are TRBV12-3 or TRBV12-4 and TRBJ1-5; the match to TRBD1 covers 7 bases. Trimming removed 6 bases from V and 3 bases from J; junction bases left unmatched: 5. This CDR3 has 14 residues. CDR3 coding DNA: TGTGCCAGCAGGGACGGACAGGTCAATCAGCCCCAGCATTTT. Amino acids: CASRDGQVNQPQHF.

V is TRBV23-1 and J is TRBJ2-7, with 7 bases matching TRBD1. TRBV23-1 is treated as an ORF (open reading frame) with a function not yet certain. The V and J ends lost 5 bases and 0 bases, in that order; junction bases with no gene match: 4. The CDR3 is made up of 14 amino acids. CDR3 in amino acids: CASSRTGYSYEQYF. The CDR3 DNA follows: TGCGCCAGCAGTAGGACAGGTTACTCCTACGAGCAGTACTTC.

This chain uses TRBV20-1 with TRBJ2-7; TRBD2 aligns across 7 bases. CDR3 length equals 15 residues. Losses at the gene ends were 0 bases for V and 0 bases for J; bases not matched to a gene: 5. Germline V CDR1 and CDR2: DFQATT, SNEGSKA (reference sequence). In DNA form, the CDR3 reads TGCAGTGCTAGAGATCCGGGGGGTGGCTCCTACGAGCAGTACTTC. Translation: CSARDPGGGSYEQYF.

This clonotype was detected many times. CDR3 protein: CASSFGRYGYTF. CDR3 in DNA: TGTGCCAGCAGTTTCGGACGGTATGGCTACACCTTC. The chain is built from TRBV28 and TRBJ1-2; no firm D call. Trimming cost V 3 bases and J 5 bases, with 7 bases left between them. This CDR3 contains 12 residues. Germline lookup yields CDR1 MDHEN and CDR2 SYDVKM.

This clonotype has just a few counts. The V call is TRBV11-2, the J call TRBJ1-2, with 8 bases aligning to TRBD1. CDR1 and CDR2 from the germline V gene are SGHAT and FQNNGV. This CDR3 region has 16 residues. V lost 0 bases and J lost 3; bases outside the gene matches: 6. The CDR3 DNA sequence: TGTGCCAGCAGCTTAGACCCGACAGGGGTCTACTATGGCTACACCTTC. Translated, it gives CASSLDPTGVYYGYTF.

This clonotype was detected a few times. The chain joins TRBV4-3 to TRBJ2-1, with 9 bases fitting TRBD1. With 3 bases clipped from V and 5 bases from J, the junction kept 11 bases outside the gene matches. This CDR3 is 17 amino acids long. Per germline, CDR1 LGHNA and CDR2 YSLEER. The CDR3 region is CASSHAAGTGSDNEQFF. For the CDR3, the DNA is TGCGCCAGCAGCCATGCCGCCGGGACAGGGAGTGACAATGAGCAGTTCTTC.

The chain uses TRBV27 and TRBJ1-1, with D perhaps matching TRBD1 (6 bases). This CDR3 comprises 14 residues. V was cut by 6 bases and J by 0 bases, with 11 bases left in between. CDR1 is MNHEY, CDR2 SMNVEV, per germline (reference sequence). Here the CDR3 reads CASRLQGLNTEAFF. In DNA, the CDR3 is TGTGCCAGCAGGCTCCAGGGGTTGAACACTGAAGCTTTCTTT.

This clonotype was recorded a few times. The chain is built from TRBV4-1 and TRBJ1-2, with TRBD1 matching 9 bases. V gave up 4 bases and J gave up 4 bases; unmatched junction bases: 4. The CDR3 sequence is 14 residues long. The germline V gene encodes CDR1 MGHRA and CDR2 YSYEKL. Here the CDR3 reads CASSPGQGTYGYTF. The DNA of the CDR3 is TGCGCCAGCAGCCCGGGACAGGGAACCTATGGCTACACCTTC.

In this sample, this clonotype turned up a few times. The rearrangement uses TRBV6-6 and TRBJ2-1; D might be TRBD1 (5 bases). V was clipped by 6 bases and J by 6 bases, with 12 bases between them. Germline V lookup: CDR1 MNHNY, CDR2 SVGAGI (reference sequence). This CDR3 contains 13 residues. CDR3 residues: CASRKTEPNEQFF. The CDR3 DNA sequence: TGTGCCAGCAGGAAGACAGAACCCAATGAGCAGTTCTTC.

This clonotype occurred a few times. The V call is TRBV24-1, the J call TRBJ1-5; possibly TRBD1 for D (5 bases). The germline V and J ends were trimmed by 4 bases and 7 bases, with 13 bases remaining between them. CDR1 and CDR2 (germline): KGHDR, SFDVKD. This CDR3 has 14 residues. The CDR3 DNA follows: TGTGCCACCAGTGAACCGGGACGAACACAGCCCCAGCATTTT. Its protein is CATSEPGRTQPQHF.

This clonotype was seen at least ten times. The rearrangement uses TRBV6-5 and TRBJ2-4, with D tentatively TRBD2 (5 bases). Trimming left V 7 bases short and J 2 bases short, with 15 bases between. The CDR3 contains 15 residues. Germline-derived CDR1 and CDR2 are MNHEY and SVGAGI. CDR3 residues: CASTPPGGSKNIQYF. DNA for the CDR3: TGTGCCAGCACTCCTCCCGGAGGTTCCAAAAACATTCAGTACTTC.

The chain links TRBV5-1 to TRBJ2-5; D may be TRBD1 (5 bases). Trimming removed 4 bases at V and 1 base at J, with 11 bases between. CDR3 length: 14 amino acids. Germline V gene sequence: CDR1 SGHRS, CDR2 YFSETQ. Written as DNA, the CDR3 is TGCGCCAGCAGCAAACAGGTCCCCCAAGAGACCCAGTACTTC. Its protein is CASSKQVPQETQYF.

This clonotype showed up many times. The rearrangement joins TRBV9 to TRBJ2-2, with 8 positions matching TRBD2. Germline V lookup: CDR1 SGDLS, CDR2 YYNGEE. The junction had 12 bases not matched to a gene; V was cut back by 4 bases and J by 1 base. The CDR3 has 18 residues. The CDR3 DNA is TGTGCCAGCAGCCCGGGGGGGAGGCTAGCGAGGAACACCGGGGAGCTGTTTTTT. Its protein product is CASSPGGRLARNTGELFF.

V is TRBV7-9 and J is TRBJ1-3, with D unresolved. The CDR3 has 13 amino acids. V was cut by 10 bases and J by 0 bases, with 10 bases left in between. Germline-derived CDR1 and CDR2 are SEHNR and FQNEAQ (reference sequence). CDR3 residues: CATGSLSGNTIYF. The CDR3 DNA follows: TGTGCCACCGGAAGCCTCTCTGGAAACACCATATATTTT.

This clonotype has a count of ten or more. Here the CDR3 reads CAITPGTTRGTGELFF. CDR3 in DNA: TGTGCCATCACCCCGGGAACGACTAGGGGAACCGGGGAGCTGTTTTTT. The gene calls are TRBV10-3 and TRBJ2-2; D is perhaps TRBD2 (6 bases). The length of the CDR3 is 16 residues. V was clipped by 7 bases and J by 5 bases, with 20 bases between them. Germline CDR1 is ENHRY and CDR2 is SYGVKD.

This clonotype was found many times. The chain is built from TRBV10-3 and TRBJ1-2, with TRBD1 matching 7 bases. Germline loops: CDR1 ENHRY, CDR2 SYGVKD. The CDR3 loop spans 14 amino acids. Trimming removed 3 bases from V and 8 bases from J; junction bases left unmatched: 9. CDR3 loop: CAISERSGGSGYTF. DNA of the CDR3: TGTGCCATCAGTGAAAGGTCAGGGGGGAGCGGCTACACCTTC.

The sample holds a few counts of this clonotype. The genes are TRBV19 and TRBJ1-5; 8 bases match TRBD1. The length of the CDR3 is 17 residues. Germline trimming cut 5 bases from V and 2 bases from J; bases unmatched to any gene: 11. Germline assignment: CDR1 LNHDA and CDR2 SQIVND (reference sequence). DNA of the CDR3: TGTGCCAGTAGTCTCGGACAGGGTGTGAGTCGCAATCAGCCCCAGCATTTT. Encoded protein: CASSLGQGVSRNQPQHF. Drawing the rest from reference TRBV19 and TRBJ1-5, the complete variable domain is DGGITQSPKYLFRKEGQNVTLSCEQNLNHDAMYWYRQDPGQGLRLIYYSQIVNDFQKGDIAEGYSVSREKKESFPLTVTSAQKNPTAFYLCASSLGQGVSRNQPQHFGDGTRLSIL.

Ten or more counts support this clonotype. A junction boundary mismatches the germline segment, possibly from a read error. The chain recombines TRBV6-6 with TRBJ1-1; TRBD1 matches 7 bases. The CDR3 consists of 13 residues. Germline CDR1 MNHNY, CDR2 SVGAGI (reference sequence). The CDR3 reads CASSSQGNSEAFF. The DNA for the CDR3 is TGTGCCAGCAGTTCACAGGGGAACAGTGAAGCTTTCTTT.

The chain joins TRBV24-1 to TRBJ2-3; TRBD2 agrees at 7 bases. CDR1 and CDR2 from the germline V gene are KGHDR and SFDVKD. CDR3 length: 13 amino acids. The V and J ends lost 7 bases and 3 bases, in that order; junction bases with no gene match: 3. CDR3 amino acids: CATRTAGTDTQYF. CDR3 bases: TGTGCCACCAGGACAGCGGGGACAGATACGCAGTATTTT.

V usage is TRBV28 and J usage is TRBJ2-2; D unresolved. The CDR3 consists of 15 residues. Trimming shortened V by 6 bases and J by 3 bases, and 14 bases separated the two germline ends. The germline gives CDR1 MDHEN, CDR2 SYDVKM. CDR3 in amino acids: CASRVRGFDTGELFF. In DNA form, the CDR3 reads TGTGCCAGCAGAGTAAGAGGTTTTGACACCGGGGAGCTGTTTTTT.

V gene TRBV10-1 combines with J gene TRBJ2-7; D is possibly TRBD1 or TRBD2 (5 bases each). Trimming took 0 bases from V and 7 from J, leaving 7 bases between them. This CDR3 contains 12 residues. The germline gives CDR1 WNHNN, CDR2 SYGVQD (reference sequence). CDR3 residues: CASSESWGEQYF. Written as DNA, the CDR3 is TGCGCCAGCAGTGAGTCTTGGGGGGAGCAGTACTTC.

The chain uses TRBV24-1 and TRBJ2-1, with TRBD2 as a possible D gene (6 bases). V gave up 0 bases and J gave up 10 bases, with 9 bases separating them. The CDR3 is made up of 13 amino acids. Germline CDR1 KGHDR, CDR2 SFDVKD. The CDR3 is CATSDLGTSEQFF. CDR3 coding DNA: TGTGCCACCAGTGATTTGGGGACTTCAGAGCAGTTCTTC.

There are a few counts of this clonotype. The gene calls are TRBV7-9 and TRBJ1-1; 7 positions agree with TRBD1. J was trimmed by 8 bases and V by 5 bases; bases with no gene match: 5. The CDR3 runs 12 residues. Germline V gene lookup returns CDR1 SEHNR and CDR2 FQNEAQ (reference sequence). The CDR3 reads CASSEGQEEAFF. In DNA form, the CDR3 reads TGTGCCAGCAGCGAAGGACAGGAAGAAGCTTTCTTT.